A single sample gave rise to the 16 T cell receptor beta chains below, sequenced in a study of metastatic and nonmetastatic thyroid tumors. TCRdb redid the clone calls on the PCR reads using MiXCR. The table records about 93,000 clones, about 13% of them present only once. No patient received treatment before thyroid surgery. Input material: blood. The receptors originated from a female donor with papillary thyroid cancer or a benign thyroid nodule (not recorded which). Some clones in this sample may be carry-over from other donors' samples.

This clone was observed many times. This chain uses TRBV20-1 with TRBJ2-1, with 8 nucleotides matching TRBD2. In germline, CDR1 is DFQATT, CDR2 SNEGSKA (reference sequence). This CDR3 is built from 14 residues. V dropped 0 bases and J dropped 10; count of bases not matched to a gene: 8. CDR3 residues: CSARESSGLREQFF. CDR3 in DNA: TGCAGTGCTAGAGAGTCTAGCGGGTTAAGAGAGCAGTTCTTC.

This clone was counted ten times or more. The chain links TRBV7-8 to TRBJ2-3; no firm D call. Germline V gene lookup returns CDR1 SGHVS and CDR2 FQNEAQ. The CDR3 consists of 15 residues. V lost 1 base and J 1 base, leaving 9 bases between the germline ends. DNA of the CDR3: TGTGCCAGCAGCTTAGGGATTCAGGGCACAGATACGCAGTATTTT. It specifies CASSLGIQGTDTQYF.

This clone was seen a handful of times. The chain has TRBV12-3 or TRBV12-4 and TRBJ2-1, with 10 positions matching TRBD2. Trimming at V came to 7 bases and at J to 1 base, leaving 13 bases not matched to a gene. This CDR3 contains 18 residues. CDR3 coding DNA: TGTGCCAGCATTTCCCGGGGGAGCGGGAGGGTGTCCTACAATGAGCAGTTCTTC. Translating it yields CASISRGSGRVSYNEQFF.

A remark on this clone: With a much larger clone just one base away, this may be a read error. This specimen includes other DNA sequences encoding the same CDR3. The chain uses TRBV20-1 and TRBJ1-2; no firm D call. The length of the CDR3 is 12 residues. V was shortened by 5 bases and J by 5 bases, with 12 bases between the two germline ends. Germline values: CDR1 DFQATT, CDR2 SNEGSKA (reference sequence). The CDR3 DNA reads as TGCAGTGCTTCAAGACGTACATATGGCTACACCTTC. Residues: CSASRRTYGYTF.

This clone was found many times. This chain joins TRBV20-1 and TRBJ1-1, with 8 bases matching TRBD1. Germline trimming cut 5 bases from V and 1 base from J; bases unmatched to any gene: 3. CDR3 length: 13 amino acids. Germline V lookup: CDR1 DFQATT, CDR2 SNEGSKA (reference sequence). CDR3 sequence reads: CSALGQGNTEAFF. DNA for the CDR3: TGCAGTGCTCTCGGACAGGGGAACACTGAAGCTTTCTTT.

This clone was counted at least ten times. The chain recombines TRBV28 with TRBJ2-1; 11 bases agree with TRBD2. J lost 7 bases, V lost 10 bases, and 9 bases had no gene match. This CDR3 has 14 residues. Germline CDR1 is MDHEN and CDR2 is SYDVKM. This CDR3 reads CAILRASGRNEQFF. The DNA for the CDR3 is TGTGCCATCCTCCGAGCTAGCGGGAGGAATGAGCAGTTCTTC. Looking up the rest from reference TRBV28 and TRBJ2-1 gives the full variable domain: DVKVTQSSRYLVKRTGEKVFLECVQDMDHENMFWYRQDPGLGLRLIYFSYDVKMKEKGDIPEGYSVSREKKERFSLILESASTNQTSMYLCAILRASGRNEQFFGPGTRLTVL.

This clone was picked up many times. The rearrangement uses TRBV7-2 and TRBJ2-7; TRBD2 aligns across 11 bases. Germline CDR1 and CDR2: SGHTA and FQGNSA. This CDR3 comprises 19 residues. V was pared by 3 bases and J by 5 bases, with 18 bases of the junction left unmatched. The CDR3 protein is CASSFPESKTSGSFHEQYF. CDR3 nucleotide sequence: TGTGCCAGCAGCTTCCCAGAATCAAAAACTAGCGGGAGTTTCCACGAGCAGTACTTC.

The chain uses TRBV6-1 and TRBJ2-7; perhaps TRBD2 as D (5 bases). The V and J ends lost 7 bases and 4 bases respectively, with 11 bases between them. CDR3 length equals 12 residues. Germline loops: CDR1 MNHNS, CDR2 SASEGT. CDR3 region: CASTEGVYEQYF. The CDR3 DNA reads TGTGCCAGCACCGAGGGAGTGTACGAGCAGTACTTC.

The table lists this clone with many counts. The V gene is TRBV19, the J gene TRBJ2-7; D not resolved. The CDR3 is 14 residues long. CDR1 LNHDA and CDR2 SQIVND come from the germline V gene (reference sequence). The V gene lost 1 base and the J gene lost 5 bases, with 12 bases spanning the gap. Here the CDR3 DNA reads TGTGCCAGTAGTATAGGATATCAGAACCACGAGCAGTACTTC. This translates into CASSIGYQNHEQYF.

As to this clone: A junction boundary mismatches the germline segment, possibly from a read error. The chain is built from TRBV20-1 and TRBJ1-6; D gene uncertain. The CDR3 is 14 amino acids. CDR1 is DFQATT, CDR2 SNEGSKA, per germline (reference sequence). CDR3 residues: CSATVGGLWSPLNF. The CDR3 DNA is TGCAGTGCCACAGTGGGAGGCCTATGGTCACCCCTCAACTTT.

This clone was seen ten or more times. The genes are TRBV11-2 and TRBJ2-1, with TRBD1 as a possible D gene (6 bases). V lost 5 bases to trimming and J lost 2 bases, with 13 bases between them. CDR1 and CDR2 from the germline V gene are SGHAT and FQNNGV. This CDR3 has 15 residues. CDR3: CASSAQQGTYNEQFF. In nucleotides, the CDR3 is TGTGCCAGCAGCGCCCAACAGGGTACCTACAATGAGCAGTTCTTC.

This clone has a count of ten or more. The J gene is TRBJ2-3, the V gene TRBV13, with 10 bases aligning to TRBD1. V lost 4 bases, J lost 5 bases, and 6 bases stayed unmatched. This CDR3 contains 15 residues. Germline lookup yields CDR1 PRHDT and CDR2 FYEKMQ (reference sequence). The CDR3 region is CASSSGQGFLDTQYF. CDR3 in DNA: TGTGCCAGCAGCTCGGGACAGGGGTTTCTAGATACGCAGTATTTT. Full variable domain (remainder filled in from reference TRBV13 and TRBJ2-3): AAGVIQSPRHLIKEKRETATLKCYPIPRHDTVYWYQQGPGQDPQFLISFYEKMQSDKGSIPDRFSAQQFSDYHSELNMSSLELGDSALYFCASSSGQGFLDTQYFGPGTRLTVL.

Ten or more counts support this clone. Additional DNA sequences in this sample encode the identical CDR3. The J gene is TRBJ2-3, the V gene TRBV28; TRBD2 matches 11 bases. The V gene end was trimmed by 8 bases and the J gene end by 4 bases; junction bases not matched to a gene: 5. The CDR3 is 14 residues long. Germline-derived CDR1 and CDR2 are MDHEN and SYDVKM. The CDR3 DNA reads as TGTGCCAGCGGGCTAGCGGGAGGCTCAGATACGCAGTATTTT. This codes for CASGLAGGSDTQYF.

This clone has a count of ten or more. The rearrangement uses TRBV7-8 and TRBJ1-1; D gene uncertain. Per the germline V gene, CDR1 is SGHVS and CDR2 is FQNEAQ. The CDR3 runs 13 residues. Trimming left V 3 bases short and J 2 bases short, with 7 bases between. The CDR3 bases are TGTGCCAGCAGCTTTGCGTTAAACACTGAAGCTTTCTTT. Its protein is CASSFALNTEAFF.

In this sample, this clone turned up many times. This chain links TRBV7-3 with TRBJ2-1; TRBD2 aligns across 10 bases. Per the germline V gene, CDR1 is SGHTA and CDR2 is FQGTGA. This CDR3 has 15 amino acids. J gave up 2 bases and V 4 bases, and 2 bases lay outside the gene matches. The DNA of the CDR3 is TGTGCCAGCAGCTCAGCGGGAGGGCCCTACAATGAGCAGTTCTTC. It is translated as CASSSAGGPYNEQFF.

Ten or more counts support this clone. CDR3 protein: CASSIRTGGETQYF. In DNA, the CDR3 is TGTGCCAGTAGTATACGGACAGGGGGAGAGACCCAGTACTTC. The chain carries TRBV19 and TRBJ2-5, with 10 positions matching TRBD1. The CDR3 consists of 14 residues. Germline V gene sequence: CDR1 LNHDA, CDR2 SQIVND (reference sequence). Losses at the gene ends were 2 bases for V and 4 bases for J; bases not matched to a gene: 1.